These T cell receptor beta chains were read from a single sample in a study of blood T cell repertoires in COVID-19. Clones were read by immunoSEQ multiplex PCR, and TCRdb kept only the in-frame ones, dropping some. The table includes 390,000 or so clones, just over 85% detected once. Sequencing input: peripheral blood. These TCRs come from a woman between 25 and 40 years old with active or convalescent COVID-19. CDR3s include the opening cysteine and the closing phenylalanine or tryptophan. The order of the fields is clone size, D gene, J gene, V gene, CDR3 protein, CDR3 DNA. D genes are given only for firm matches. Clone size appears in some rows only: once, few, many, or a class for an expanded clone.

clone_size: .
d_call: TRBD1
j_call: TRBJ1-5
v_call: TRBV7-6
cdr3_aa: CASSLEQGDSNQPQHF
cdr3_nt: TGTGCCAGCAGCTTAGAACAGGGGGATAGCAATCAGCCCCAGCATTTT

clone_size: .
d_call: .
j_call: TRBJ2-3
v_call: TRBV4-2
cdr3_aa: CASSQGNGLDTDTQYF
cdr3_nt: TGTGCCAGCAGCCAAGGAAACGGGTTAGACACAGATACGCAGTATTTT

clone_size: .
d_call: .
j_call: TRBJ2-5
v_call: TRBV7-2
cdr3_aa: CASSLAHSQETQYF
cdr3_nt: TGTGCCAGCAGCTTAGCGCACTCACAAGAGACCCAGTACTTC

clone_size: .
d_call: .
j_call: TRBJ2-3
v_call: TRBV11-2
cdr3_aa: CASSSLNNADTQYF
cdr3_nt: TGTGCCAGCAGCTCCCTAAATAACGCAGATACGCAGTATTTT

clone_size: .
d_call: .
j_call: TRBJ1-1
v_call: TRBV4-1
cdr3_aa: CASSQGEGQMEAFF
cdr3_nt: TGCGCCAGCAGCCAAGGTGAAGGACAGATGGAAGCTTTCTTT

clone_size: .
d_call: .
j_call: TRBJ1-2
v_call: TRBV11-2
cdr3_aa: CASSYNGGQGGYTF
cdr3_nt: TGTGCCAGCAGCTACAATGGGGGCCAGGGTGGCTACACCTTC

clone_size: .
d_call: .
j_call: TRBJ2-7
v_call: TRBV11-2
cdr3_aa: CASSLVRQVISYEQYF
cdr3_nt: TGTGCCAGCAGCTTAGTGCGACAGGTCATCTCCTACGAGCAGTACTTC

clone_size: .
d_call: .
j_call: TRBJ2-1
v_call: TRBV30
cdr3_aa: CAWRLRGSGSGSYNEQFF
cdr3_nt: TGTGCCTGGAGATTACGAGGGTCGGGGAGTGGATCCTACAATGAGCAGTTCTTC

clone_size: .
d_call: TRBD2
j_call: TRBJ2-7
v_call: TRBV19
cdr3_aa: CASRTSGRAGEQYF
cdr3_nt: TGTGCCAGTAGGACTAGCGGGAGGGCCGGGGAGCAGTACTTC

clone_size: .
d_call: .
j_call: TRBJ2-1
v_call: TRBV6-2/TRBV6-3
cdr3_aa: CASSYRSLASSYNEQFF
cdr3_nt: TGTGCCAGCAGTTACAGATCCCTAGCGAGCTCCTACAATGAGCAGTTCTTC

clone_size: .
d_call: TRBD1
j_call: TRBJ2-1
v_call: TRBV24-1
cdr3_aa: CATSDLSLSGTDYNEQFF
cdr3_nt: TGTGCCACCAGTGATTTATCTCTCTCCGGGACAGACTACAATGAGCAGTTCTTC

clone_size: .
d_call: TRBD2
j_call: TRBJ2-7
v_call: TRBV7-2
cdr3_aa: CASSLEMGLAGVLGSEQYF
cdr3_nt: TGTGCCAGCAGCTTAGAGATGGGTCTAGCGGGGGTCCTGGGGAGCGAGCAGTACTTC

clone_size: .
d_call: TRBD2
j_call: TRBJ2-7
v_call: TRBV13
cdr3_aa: CASRLAGGPYEQYF
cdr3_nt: TGTGCCAGCAGGTTAGCGGGAGGGCCCTACGAGCAGTACTTC

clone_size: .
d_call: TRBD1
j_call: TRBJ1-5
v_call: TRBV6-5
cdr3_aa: CASTEDRAQPQHF
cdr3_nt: TGTGCCAGCACCGAGGACAGGGCTCAGCCCCAGCATTTT

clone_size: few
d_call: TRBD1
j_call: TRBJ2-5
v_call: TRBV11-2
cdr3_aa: CASSPSGTGYETQYF
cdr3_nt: TGTGCCAGCAGCCCCTCCGGGACAGGGTACGAGACCCAGTACTTC

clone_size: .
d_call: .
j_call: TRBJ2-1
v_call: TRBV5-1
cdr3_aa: CASKAVGDYNEQFF
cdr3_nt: TGCGCCAGCAAAGCGGTAGGAGACTACAATGAGCAGTTCTTC

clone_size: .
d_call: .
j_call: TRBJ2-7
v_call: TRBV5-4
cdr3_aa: CASSLAFGTGSYEQYF
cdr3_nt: TGTGCCAGCAGCTTGGCGTTCGGGACTGGATCCTACGAGCAGTACTTC

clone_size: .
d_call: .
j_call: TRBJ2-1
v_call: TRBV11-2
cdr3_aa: CASSLGRLEPYNEQFF
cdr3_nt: TGTGCCAGCAGCTTAGGCCGACTAGAGCCCTACAATGAGCAGTTCTTC

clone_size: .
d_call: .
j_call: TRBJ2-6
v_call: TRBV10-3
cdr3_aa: CAISESQETGANVLTF
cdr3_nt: TGTGCCATCAGTGAGTCGCAGGAAACTGGGGCCAACGTCCTGACTTTC

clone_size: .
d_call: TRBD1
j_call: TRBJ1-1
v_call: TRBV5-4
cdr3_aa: CASSFTGATNTEAFF
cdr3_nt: TGTGCCAGCAGCTTCACAGGGGCAACGAACACTGAAGCTTTCTTT